This T cell receptor beta chain was observed in a study of blood T cell repertoires in COVID-19. TCRdb's copy holds only in-frame clones and misses some; the assay was immunoSEQ multiplex PCR. Of fewer than 250,000 clones detected, 86% appear once; the ten largest clones hold over 2%. Germline CDR1 SGHTA, CDR2 FQGNSA. V shed 4 bases and J shed 2 bases, with 12 bases lying between them. The CDR3 has 14 amino acids. The TCR originated in a woman aged 45-65 years with acute or convalescent COVID-19. What was sequenced was peripheral blood. The chain uses TRBV7-2 and TRBJ2-7; maybe TRBD1 (5 bases). The DNA of the CDR3 is TGTGCCAGCAGCTCTGTTACAGGTACCTACGAGCAGTACTTC. Protein: CASSSVTGTYEQYF.